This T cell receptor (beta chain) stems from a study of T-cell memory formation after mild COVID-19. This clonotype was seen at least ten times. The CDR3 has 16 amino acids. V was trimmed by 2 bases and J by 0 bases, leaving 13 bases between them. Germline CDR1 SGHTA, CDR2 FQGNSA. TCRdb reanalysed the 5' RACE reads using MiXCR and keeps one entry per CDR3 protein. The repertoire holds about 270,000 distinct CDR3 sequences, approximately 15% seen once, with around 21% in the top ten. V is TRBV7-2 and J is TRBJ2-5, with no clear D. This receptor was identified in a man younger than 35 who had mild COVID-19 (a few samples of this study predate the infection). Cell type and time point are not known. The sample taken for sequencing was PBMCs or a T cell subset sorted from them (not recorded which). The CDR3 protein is CASSLLQSTYQETQYF. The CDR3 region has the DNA TGTGCCAGCAGCTTACTCCAGTCCACGTACCAAGAGACCCAGTACTTC.